A selection of T cell receptor beta chains follows, all from one sample in a study of blood T cell repertoires in COVID-19. TCRdb keeps only in-frame clones here, not all; method: immunoSEQ multiplex PCR. The sample consists of approximately 80,000 clones, over 70% of them appearing once. Sample: peripheral blood. Source of these receptors: a human donor in a cohort sampled during active COVID-19. Both conserved end residues are part of each CDR3. D genes are given only for firm matches. Clone size is shown for a subset of rows, as once, few, many or a class of expanded clone.

J gene,clone size,D gene,V gene,CDR3 DNA,CDR3 protein
TRBJ2-7,-,TRBD2,TRBV12-5,TGTGCTAGTGGTTCCCGAGGGCGGGGGAGCTCCTACGAGCAGTACTTC,CASGSRGRGSSYEQYF
TRBJ1-2,-,TRBD1,TRBV9,TGTGCCAGCAGCGCAGGCCCACAGGGGCCGGGGTCCTATGGCTACACCTTC,CASSAGPQGPGSYGYTF
TRBJ2-7,-,TRBD1,TRBV5-6,TGTGCCAGCAGCAGGCCGGGACAGGGTTACGAGCAGTACTTC,CASSRPGQGYEQYF
TRBJ2-7,-,TRBD2,TRBV30,TGTGCCTGGGTAAAATGGGGGGGATCCTACGAGCAGTACTTC,CAWVKWGGSYEQYF
TRBJ1-6,-,TRBD1,TRBV6-5,TGTGCCAGCAGAGACGGACAGGGGGGAAATTCACCCCTCCACTTT,CASRDGQGGNSPLHF
TRBJ1-2,-,-,TRBV5-1,TGCGCCAGCAGCTTAATACAGAACTATGGCTACACCTTC,CASSLIQNYGYTF
TRBJ1-3,-,-,TRBV6-5,TGTGCCAGCCGCGGGGAACGCTCTGGAAACACCATATATTTT,CASRGERSGNTIYF
TRBJ2-3,-,-,TRBV12-2,TGTGCAAGTCGCTTACCCCGGGACTTTCGCACAGATACGCAGTATTTT,CASRLPRDFRTDTQYF
TRBJ1-5,-,-,TRBV12-2,TGTGCAAGTCGCTTAGCGCAGGACAGGGAAGGCAATCAGCCCCAGCATTTT,CASRLAQDREGNQPQHF
TRBJ2-2,-,-,TRBV28,TGTGCCAGCAGCGTCGGAGGGTGGGCGTTGTTTTTT,CASSVGGWALFF
TRBJ1-2,-,-,TRBV28,TGTGCCAGCAGTTTATCTAACAGGGTCGATGGCTACACCTTC,CASSLSNRVDGYTF
TRBJ1-6,-,-,TRBV5-1,TGCGCCAGCAGCTTGGAAACGGATTCACCCCTCCACTTT,CASSLETDSPLHF
TRBJ1-4,-,-,TRBV7-9,TGTGCCAGCAGCAGACAGACAACTAATGAAAAACTGTTTTTT,CASSRQTTNEKLFF
TRBJ1-1,-,-,TRBV5-6,TGTGCCAGCAGCTTTCCCGGTGGGGGGGCTTTCTTT,CASSFPGGGAFF
TRBJ2-3,-,TRBD1,TRBV5-6,TGTGCCAGCAGCTCCCAGTCTGCAGGGGGAGATACGCAGTATTTT,CASSSQSAGGDTQYF
TRBJ1-2,-,-,TRBV6-5,TGTGCCAGCAGCCATAACTATGGCTACACCTTC,CASSHNYGYTF
TRBJ2-7,-,-,TRBV24-1,TGTGCCACGAGTAGGAGTTGGCATTTCGTCGACTACGAGCAGTACTTC,CATSRSWHFVDYEQYF
TRBJ2-3,-,-,TRBV5-5,TGTGCCAGCAGCACGGAGGCAAGTTTAACAGTGTATACGCAGTATTTT,CASSTEASLTVYTQYF
TRBJ1-3,-,TRBD1,TRBV7-9,TGTGCCAGCAGCGTGGGCCCGGGACAGGGAAGAAACACCATATATTTT,CASSVGPGQGRNTIYF
TRBJ1-1,-,-,TRBV7-2,TGTGCCAGCAGCTTAGCGAACAGGGTCGGCACTGAAGCTTTCTTT,CASSLANRVGTEAFF
TRBJ2-5,few,-,TRBV6-5,TGTGCCAGCAGTCCCTCCCGAGCCCCAGAGACCCAGTACTTC,CASSPSRAPETQYF
TRBJ2-7,-,-,TRBV7-2,TGTGCCAGCAGCCCCCAGGTGGGAGGAGTCTACGAGCAGTACTTC,CASSPQVGGVYEQYF
TRBJ1-1,-,-,TRBV5-5,TGTGCCAGCAGCTCCATTACGGGGACTGAAGCTTTCTTT,CASSSITGTEAFF
TRBJ2-3,-,TRBD2,TRBV10-2,TGCGCCAGCAGCTTAGCGGGGGGAACAGATACGCAGTATTTT,CASSLAGGTDTQYF
TRBJ2-1,-,-,TRBV4-1,TGCGCCAGCAGCCAACGAGGACAGTCCCCCTACAATGAGCAGTTCTTC,CASSQRGQSPYNEQFF
TRBJ1-6,-,TRBD1,TRBV6-6,TGTGCCAGCAGGGCCGGGACAGATTCACCCCTCCACTTT,CASRAGTDSPLHF
TRBJ2-7,-,TRBD1,TRBV28,TGTGCCAGCAGTCCACAGGGGGCCCTGAGAGAGCAGTACTTC,CASSPQGALREQYF
TRBJ2-3,-,TRBD1,TRBV27,TGTGCCAGCAGACGACCGGGACAGGGTTTAGATACGCAGTATTTT,CASRRPGQGLDTQYF
TRBJ2-3,once,-,TRBV24-1,TGTGCCACCAGTGATGCGGGGGCCAAGTTCACAGATACGCAGTATTTT,CATSDAGAKFTDTQYF
TRBJ1-6,-,-,TRBV19,TGTGCCAGTAGTGTCGACTATGATTCACCCCTCCACTTT,CASSVDYDSPLHF
TRBJ1-5,-,TRBD1,TRBV28,TGTGCCAGCAGTTTACTTGGGGACAGCCGAAATCAGCCCCAGCATTTT,CASSLLGDSRNQPQHF
TRBJ2-7,-,TRBD1,TRBV2,TGTGCCAGCAGACTAAGACAGGGGGCTTACGAGCAGTACTTC,CASRLRQGAYEQYF